This TCR beta chain was identified in a study of blood T cells in healthy people across ages. Combining a sample-barcoded 5' primer with a J-beta primer mix, a second PCR ran for about 7 to 11 cycles. Unique molecular identifiers of 12 random nucleotides labeled each cDNA. Every sample returned 2.5 million or more CDR3-containing paired-end reads. TCRdb used MiXCR to reprocess the 5' RACE reads, holding one entry per CDR3 protein. The top ten clones hold around 4% of a sample with some 1,500,000 distinct CDR3 sequences, roughly 43% of them seen once. Points from the study as a whole: What prevented conclusive comparison of naive and antigen-experienced cells was that PBMCs were unsorted. It was the long-lived donors that had more naive CD4+ cells and higher diversity than aged donors.

In this sample, this clonotype turned up a few times. The antigen remains undetermined. V shed 4 bases and J 3 bases; nucleotides not matched to a gene: 12. There are 18 residues in the CDR3. Germline values: CDR1 SGDLS, CDR2 YYNGEE. The source material was blood. This TCR came from a woman younger than 35 in good health. This chain joins TRBV9 and TRBJ2-1, with 11 bases fitting TRBD2. CDR3 sequence (DNA): TGTGCCAGCAGCCTCCCCGGCCTAGCGGGAGGAATCTACAATGAGCAGTTCTTC. Translated: CASSLPGLAGGIYNEQFF.